These 7 T cell receptor beta chains originate from one sample sequenced in a study of cytomegalovirus exposure and HLA in healthy donors. The PCR was carried out with 60 Vbeta primers and 13 Jbeta primers. Produced via immunoSEQ multiplex PCR; TCRdb's table is partial and in-frame only. The profile shows more than 95,000 clones, around 72% of them singletons. The sample comprised PBMCs. These receptor sequences come from a man aged 25 to 40 in good health and CMV-seronegative.

The gene calls are TRBV9 and TRBJ1-2, with a possible D match to TRBD1 (6 bases). The CDR3 spans 16 residues. V dropped 3 bases and J dropped 4 bases, with 19 bases sitting between them. CDR1 SGDLS and CDR2 YYNGEE come from the germline V gene. The CDR3 DNA reads as TGTGCCAGCAGCGCCTTAACAGGGCGGCCCTTCTATGGCTACACCTTC. It codes for CASSALTGRPFYGYTF.

V gene TRBV11-2 combines with J gene TRBJ1-4; weak D call: TRBD1 (6 bases). Trimming stripped 1 base from V and 8 bases from J, with 17 bases between. Per germline, CDR1 SGHAT and CDR2 FQNNGV. The CDR3 contains 16 residues. The CDR3 sequence: CASSLGSQGRGEKLFF. CDR3 bases: TGTGCCAGCAGCTTAGGTTCCCAGGGGAGAGGGGAAAAACTGTTTTTT.

The gene calls are TRBV7-9 and TRBJ2-3; D ambiguous. The germline V and J ends were trimmed by 6 bases and 2 bases, with 3 bases remaining between them. Germline V gives CDR1 SEHNR, CDR2 FQNEAQ (reference sequence). This CDR3 region has 11 residues. CDR3 nucleotides: TGTGCCAGCAGTCTCACAGATACGCAGTATTTT. This gives the protein CASSLTDTQYF.

The rearrangement joins TRBV19 to TRBJ2-1; 9 bases line up with TRBD2. The CDR3 has 16 amino acids. Germline CDR1 reads LNHDA; CDR2 reads SQIVND (reference sequence). V dropped 1 base and J dropped 7; count of bases not matched to a gene: 8. The CDR3 loop is CASSIGAGGPRNEQFF. The CDR3 nucleotides are TGTGCCAGTAGTATAGGGGCGGGGGGGCCGAGGAATGAGCAGTTCTTC.

The sample holds one count of this clone. The DNA for the CDR3 is TGCGCCAGCAGCCAAAGGACTAGCGGGGGCTACACCGGGGAGCTGTTTTTT. It translates to CASSQRTSGGYTGELFF. The chain recombines TRBV4-1 with TRBJ2-2; 13 nucleotides line up with TRBD2. Trimming took 2 bases from V and 3 from J; bases not matched to a gene: 3. The CDR3 is 17 amino acids. Germline assignment: CDR1 MGHRA and CDR2 YSYEKL.

The rearrangement links TRBV16 to TRBJ2-7; possible D gene TRBD1, 6 bases. V dropped 5 bases and J dropped 3 bases, with 11 bases sitting between them. The CDR3 runs 13 residues. Germline CDR1 is KGHSY and CDR2 is FQNENV. The CDR3 nucleotides are TGTGCCAGCAGCAGAACAGGGTTCTACGAGCAGTACTTC. It encodes CASSRTGFYEQYF.

The sample holds a few counts of this clone. This chain connects TRBV5-1 to TRBJ2-7, with 11 bases that match TRBD2. The CDR3 has 15 amino acids. The germline gives CDR1 SGHRS, CDR2 YFSETQ. V shed 0 bases, J shed 3 bases, and the junction held 2 bases outside the gene matches. The CDR3 region has the DNA TGCGCCAGCAGCTTGGGTACTAGCGGGGGCTACGAGCAGTACTTC. Protein sequence: CASSLGTSGGYEQYF.